These 2 T cell receptor beta chains were sequenced from one sample in a study of control samples from healthy donors and cancer patients (dated by TCRdb to 2020 to 2021). Receptor amplification or capture employed the immunoSEQ multiplex PCR assay. Sourced from immuneACCESS, this table was stored by TCRdb with only in-frame sequences that have V and J called. A share of the clones is absent; for the studies checked, an unresolved V gene accounts for under half, and the remainder has no known explanation. The sample table contains about 120,000 clones; only one count was recorded for over 75% of them. The ten largest clonotypes hold around 1.2% of the sample. Sequencing was done on a sample of PBMCs. Source of these receptors: a woman in her forties or fifties with colorectal cancer.

The CDR3 DNA is TGTGCCAGCAGCAGGGACAGGGGGATTAACTATAATTCACCCCTCCACTTT. Translation gives CASSRDRGINYNSPLHF. This chain connects TRBV5-6 to TRBJ1-6; 11 bases match TRBD1. Trimming at V came to 4 bases and at J to 3 bases, leaving 6 bases not matched to a gene. The CDR3 length is 17 residues. CDR1 SGHDT and CDR2 YYEEEE come from the germline V gene.

The V call is TRBV4-2, the J call TRBJ1-6; D is ambiguous. CDR1 is LGHNA and CDR2 is YNFKEQ in the germline V gene. Trimming stripped 0 bases from V and 0 bases from J, with 12 bases between. CDR3 size: 18 residues. The CDR3 spells CASSQDDGRSSYNSPLHF. In DNA, the CDR3 is TGTGCCAGCAGCCAAGATGACGGCCGAAGCTCCTATAATTCACCCCTCCACTTT.